This note documents a single T cell receptor (beta chain) sequence. Antigen: not known. The diagnostic criteria for definite or probable disease, as recently defined, were met by the patients with Susac syndrome. The data stem from a study of CD8 T cells in Susac syndrome. Study-wide background: When their blood was taken, patients with Susac syndrome were therapy-naive, taking corticosteroids, or taking intravenous immunoglobulin alone. Study observations and caveats: In total CD8+ repertoires, around 17 Susac-specific public clones were detected, and CD8+ TEMRA repertoires contained 5 or 6.

Trimming shortened V by 5 bases and J by 9 bases, and 14 bases separated the two germline ends. Germline-derived CDR1 and CDR2 are SEHNR and FQNEAQ (reference sequence). The CDR3 totals 13 residues. The authors reverse transcribed roughly 0.5 to 1 ug RNA with random hexamers. immunoSEQ multiplex PCR amplified TCR beta CDR3 across 54 Vbeta, 13 Jbeta. TCRdb re-called the immunoSEQ multiplex PCR reads through MiXCR, storing one row per CDR3 protein. The sample has some 130,000 distinct CDR3 sequences, around 93% seen once. The sequenced sample was CD8+ T cells from PBMCs. The rearrangement joins TRBV7-9 to TRBJ2-1, with D possibly TRBD2 on 6 matching bases. This receptor was taken from a human donor with Susac syndrome. DNA for the CDR3: TGTGCCAGCAGCCCCACATTCGGGGGTGAGCAGTTCTTC. It yields the protein CASSPTFGGEQFF.